The rows below give T cell receptor beta chains drawn from one sample of a study of T cells in Graves' hyperthyroidism and ophthalmopathy. Each CDR3 protein is one row after TCRdb ran MiXCR on the multiplex PCR reads. The data hold around 520,000 distinct CDR3 sequences, with around a quarter observed a single time. Sequencing input: blood. The receptors shown here come from a woman aged 30 to 39 with Graves' ophthalmopathy. Both conserved end residues are part of each CDR3. The D gene is left open where the match is weak. Expanded clones get a size class; other rows say once, few or many, or leave the size out.

.	TRBV3-1	many	TRBJ2-7	TGTGCCAGCAGCCAAGATGAGGGTGAGTTCTACGAGCAGTACTTC	CASSQDEGEFYEQYF
.	TRBV6-1	many	TRBJ2-5	TGTGCCAGCAGTGTGGGATGGTACCAAGAGACCCAGTACTTC	CASSVGWYQETQYF
.	TRBV20-1	.	TRBJ1-1	TGCAGTGAGAAGACCTGGGGTAACACTGAAGCTTTCTTT	CSEKTWGNTEAFF
.	TRBV24-1	.	TRBJ2-2	TGTGCCACCAGTGATCCCGGACGTGACACCGGGGAGCTGTTTTTT	CATSDPGRDTGELFF
.	TRBV11-1	many	TRBJ2-7	TGTGCCAGCAGCCCGAGGACTGGCGAGCAGTACTTC	CASSPRTGEQYF
.	TRBV7-8	many	TRBJ1-5	TGTGCCAGCAGCTTAGCGAGGACAGTTAGCAATCAGCCCCAGCATTTT	CASSLARTVSNQPQHF
.	TRBV12-3/TRBV12-4	many	TRBJ1-3	TGTGCCAGCATATTGGGGGGTTTGATCTCTGGAAACACCATATATTTT	CASILGGLISGNTIYF
.	TRBV25-1	many	TRBJ2-2	TGTGCCAGCAGTGAAGTGGGCCTCGCGAACACCGGGGAGCTGTTTTTT	CASSEVGLANTGELFF
.	TRBV29-1	.	TRBJ2-7	TGCAGCGGGGGTACCTCCTACGAGCAGTACTTC	CSGGTSYEQYF
.	TRBV6-2/TRBV6-3	many	TRBJ1-2	TGTGCCGCCAAGGGGGAAACCTATGGCTACACCTTC	CAAKGETYGYTF
.	TRBV28	many	TRBJ1-6	TGTGCCAGCAGTTCTCTCGGGACACGATGGAGTAGTGAGTCCAATTCACCCCTCCACTTT	CASSSLGTRWSSESNSPLHF
.	TRBV20-1	many	TRBJ1-6	TGCAGTGCTCAATGGCCGAGCTCCTATAATTCACCCCTCCACTTT	CSAQWPSSYNSPLHF
.	TRBV2	many	TRBJ2-6	TGTGCCAGTACCCCTGGCCGCTCTGGGGCCAACGTCCTGACTTTC	CASTPGRSGANVLTF
.	TRBV4-1	few	TRBJ1-5	TGCGCCAGCAGCCAAGTTGTAAGGGGCAGGGATCAGCCCCAGCATTTT	CASSQVVRGRDQPQHF
.	TRBV19	many	TRBJ1-1	TGTGCCAGTACCGTGGGTAGGGGCGAAGCTTTCTTT	CASTVGRGEAFF
.	TRBV5-1	.	TRBJ1-1	TGCGCCAGCAGCTTGGTGGCAGGGGCGTTGAACACTGAAGCTTTCTTT	CASSLVAGALNTEAFF
.	TRBV6-2/TRBV6-3	.	TRBJ1-2	TGTGCCAGCAGATACGACAGGACCTACTATGGCTACACCTTC	CASRYDRTYYGYTF
TRBD2	TRBV12-3/TRBV12-4	.	TRBJ2-5	TGTGCCAGCACCCATGAGCGGGAGCGCTATGAGACCCAGTACTTC	CASTHERERYETQYF
TRBD2	TRBV28	few	TRBJ2-5	TGTGCCAGCAGTTTACCGACTAGCGGGAGGGCAAGAGAGACCAAGTACTTC	CASSLPTSGRARETKYF
.	TRBV6-5	.	TRBJ1-1	TGTGCCAGCAGTTACCTCGGCGCAGGGGCAACTGAAGCTTTCTTT	CASSYLGAGATEAFF
.	TRBV5-1	many	TRBJ2-2	TGCGCCAGCAGCTTGGCCTTGGGCAGGGACAACACCGGGGAGCTGTTTTTT	CASSLALGRDNTGELFF
TRBD2	TRBV10-3	.	TRBJ2-7	TGTGCCATCAGTGCTAGCGGGGGCCCCTACGAGCAGTACTTC	CAISASGGPYEQYF
TRBD1	TRBV6-1	many	TRBJ1-5	TGTGCCAGCAGTATTCAGGGGGTCTATAGCAATCAGCCCCAGCATTTT	CASSIQGVYSNQPQHF
.	TRBV6-1	many	TRBJ1-2	TGTGCCAGCAGTGAAAGGCAGGGGATTGTTGGCTACACCTTC	CASSERQGIVGYTF
.	TRBV18	many	TRBJ2-5	TGTGCCAGCTCTTTTGGCGTCTCAGGAGAGACCCAGTACTTC	CASSFGVSGETQYF
.	TRBV6-5	many	TRBJ1-3	TGTGCCAGCAGTTACGGGGGCCCGGCTGGAAACACCATATATTTT	CASSYGGPAGNTIYF
TRBD1	TRBV11-1	.	TRBJ2-2	TGTGCCAGCAGCACGACAGGGTATGAAACTAACACCGGGGAGCTGTTTTTT	CASSTTGYETNTGELFF
.	TRBV10-3	many	TRBJ1-2	TGTGCCATCAGAGAGGACAGTTATAACTATGGCTACACCTTC	CAIREDSYNYGYTF
.	TRBV2	few	TRBJ1-2	TGTGCCAGCAGTGTGTTCGAGGCGGAGTATGGCTACACCTTC	CASSVFEAEYGYTF
.	TRBV27	many	TRBJ1-5	TGTGCCAGCAGTTCGTCCCCCAATCAGCCCCAGCATTTT	CASSSSPNQPQHF
.	TRBV12-3/TRBV12-4	many	TRBJ2-7	TGTGCCAGCAGTCCCCGGGACAAAGAGGATGCGCAGTACTTC	CASSPRDKEDAQYF
.	TRBV10-3	many	TRBJ2-2	TGTGCCATCAGGAACACCGGGGAGCTGTTTTTT	CAIRNTGELFF
TRBD1	TRBV6-1	.	TRBJ1-2	TGTGCCAGCACCAGAGGACAGGGGATCGGCTACACCTTC	CASTRGQGIGYTF
TRBD1	TRBV20-1	.	TRBJ1-1	TGCAGTGCTAGAAACGACAGGGGGTGGAACACTGAAGCTTTCTTT	CSARNDRGWNTEAFF
TRBD1	TRBV12-3/TRBV12-4	many	TRBJ2-7	TGTGCCAGCAGATTCGGGACAGAAGCTTACGAGCAGTACTTC	CASRFGTEAYEQYF
.	TRBV10-1	many	TRBJ2-5	TGCGCCAGCAGTGCGGGCGGGGAAGAGACCCAGTACTTC	CASSAGGEETQYF
TRBD1	TRBV12-3/TRBV12-4	.	TRBJ1-1	TGTGCCAGCAGTTTCTACAGGGGCGACACTGAAGCTTTCTTT	CASSFYRGDTEAFF
TRBD1	TRBV27	many	TRBJ1-1	TGTGCCAGCATCCCCCCGGGACAGGGGAGCACTGAAGCTTTCTTT	CASIPPGQGSTEAFF
.	TRBV19	many	TRBJ1-2	TGTGCCAGTAGTATTCGCGGCCTTTCCTATGGCTACACCTTC	CASSIRGLSYGYTF
.	TRBV5-1	many	TRBJ2-7	TGCGCCAGCAGCTTGGTGGGCAGGGAACGCGAGCAGTACTTC	CASSLVGREREQYF
TRBD1	TRBV6-1	.	TRBJ1-5	TGTGCCAGCACAACTGGGACAGGGGAACAGCCCCAGCATTTT	CASTTGTGEQPQHF
TRBD2	TRBV5-1	many	TRBJ2-7	TGCGCCAGCAGCTCGGGGACTAGCGACTCCTACGAGCAGTACTTC	CASSSGTSDSYEQYF
TRBD1	TRBV6-1	many	TRBJ1-2	TGTGCCAGCAATGGACAGGTCGGTACGGGCTATGGCTACACCTTC	CASNGQVGTGYGYTF
TRBD1	TRBV6-1	many	TRBJ1-1	TGTGCCAGCAGTGGTTACAGGGGTGCCTTCGAAGCTTTCTTT	CASSGYRGAFEAFF